This is a list of T cell receptor beta chains from one sample in a study of blood T cell repertoires in COVID-19. Here immunoSEQ multiplex PCR was the method, and the copy in TCRdb shows in-frame clones only, minus some. The sample consists of hundreds of thousands of clones, around 84% of them appearing once. The sample comprised PBMCs or T cells enriched from blood (not recorded which). These receptors originate from a young man who had recovered from COVID-19. The CDR3 runs from the conserved cysteine through the conserved F or W. Fields, in order: J gene, D gene, clone size, V gene, CDR3 protein, CDR3 DNA. A D gene is named only where the DNA matches it firmly. Rows give clone size only sometimes, using once, few, many, or a class for an expanded clone.

J gene: TRBJ2-4; D gene: TRBD1; clone size: -; V gene: TRBV28; CDR3 protein: CASRPPGGAKNIQYF; CDR3 DNA: TGTGCCAGCAGACCTCCAGGGGGAGCCAAAAACATTCAGTACTTC
J gene: TRBJ2-1; D gene: -; clone size: -; V gene: TRBV3-1/TRBV3-2; CDR3 protein: CASSQGDYQFF; CDR3 DNA: TGTGCCAGCAGCCAAGGAGACTACCAGTTCTTC
J gene: TRBJ2-7; D gene: -; clone size: -; V gene: TRBV5-1; CDR3 protein: CASSGASQGGEQYF; CDR3 DNA: TGCGCCAGCAGCGGTGCGTCCCAGGGAGGTGAGCAGTACTTC
J gene: TRBJ2-1; D gene: -; clone size: -; V gene: TRBV7-2; CDR3 protein: CASSPNGSNNEQFF; CDR3 DNA: TGTGCCAGCAGCCCCAACGGTTCGAACAATGAGCAGTTCTTC
J gene: TRBJ1-2; D gene: TRBD1; clone size: -; V gene: TRBV6-5; CDR3 protein: CASRGQSLYGYTF; CDR3 DNA: TGTGCCAGCAGGGGACAGTCACTCTATGGCTACACCTTC
J gene: TRBJ1-2; D gene: -; clone size: -; V gene: TRBV12-3/TRBV12-4; CDR3 protein: CASGGRAGNTF; CDR3 DNA: TGTGCCAGTGGAGGGCGGGCTGGTAATACCTTC
J gene: TRBJ2-1; D gene: TRBD2; clone size: -; V gene: TRBV11-3; CDR3 protein: CASSSITIMGLAGLDEQFF; CDR3 DNA: TGTGCCAGCAGCTCCATAACTATAATGGGACTAGCGGGACTTGATGAGCAGTTCTTC
J gene: TRBJ1-5; D gene: TRBD1; clone size: once; V gene: TRBV10-2; CDR3 protein: CASSTGTGGNQPQHF; CDR3 DNA: TGCGCCAGCAGCACCGGGACAGGAGGCAATCAGCCCCAGCATTTT
J gene: TRBJ2-7; D gene: TRBD2; clone size: -; V gene: TRBV27; CDR3 protein: CASSGSTSGTYEQYF; CDR3 DNA: TGTGCCAGCAGCGGCTCGACTAGCGGGACCTACGAGCAGTACTTC
J gene: TRBJ1-1; D gene: -; clone size: -; V gene: TRBV11-2; CDR3 protein: CASSTVGLAFF; CDR3 DNA: TGTGCCAGCAGCACCGTCGGGTTGGCTTTCTTT
J gene: TRBJ1-1; D gene: -; clone size: -; V gene: TRBV30; CDR3 protein: CAWSVPVTEAFF; CDR3 DNA: TGTGCCTGGAGTGTCCCGGTCACTGAAGCTTTCTTT
J gene: TRBJ2-7; D gene: TRBD1; clone size: -; V gene: TRBV20-1; CDR3 protein: CSASRSGGEQYF; CDR3 DNA: TGCAGTGCTAGTCGGTCAGGGGGCGAGCAGTACTTC
J gene: TRBJ1-2; D gene: TRBD1; clone size: -; V gene: TRBV6-6; CDR3 protein: CASSSPTGVEGYTF; CDR3 DNA: TGTGCCAGCAGTTCCCCGACAGGGGTTGAGGGCTACACCTTC
J gene: TRBJ2-2; D gene: -; clone size: -; V gene: TRBV6-5; CDR3 protein: CASSYEGTNTGELFF; CDR3 DNA: TGTGCCAGCAGTTATGAGGGGACTAACACCGGGGAGCTGTTTTTT
J gene: TRBJ1-2; D gene: -; clone size: few; V gene: TRBV18; CDR3 protein: CASSLGQGLDGYTF; CDR3 DNA: TGTGCCAGCTCACTTGGACAAGGGTTGGATGGCTACACCTTC
J gene: TRBJ2-7; D gene: -; clone size: -; V gene: TRBV6-5; CDR3 protein: CASRGTGSYEQYF; CDR3 DNA: TGTGCCAGCAGGGGGACTGGATCCTACGAGCAGTACTTC
J gene: TRBJ2-1; D gene: TRBD2; clone size: -; V gene: TRBV9; CDR3 protein: CASSVSSGRGSEQFF; CDR3 DNA: TGTGCCAGCAGCGTAAGTAGCGGGAGGGGGAGTGAGCAGTTCTTC
J gene: TRBJ2-7; D gene: -; clone size: -; V gene: TRBV24-1; CDR3 protein: CATSDPRVTNSYEQYF; CDR3 DNA: TGTGCCACCAGTGATCCCCGGGTGACTAACTCCTACGAGCAGTACTTC
J gene: TRBJ1-6; D gene: -; clone size: -; V gene: TRBV21-1; CDR3 protein: CASFGTGRMGSYNSPLHF; CDR3 DNA: TGTGCCAGCTTTGGGACAGGGCGGATGGGCTCCTATAATTCACCCCTCCACTTT
J gene: TRBJ1-2; D gene: -; clone size: -; V gene: TRBV14; CDR3 protein: CASSQRSPANYGYTF; CDR3 DNA: TGTGCCAGCAGCCAGCGGTCCCCGGCCAACTATGGCTACACCTTC
J gene: TRBJ2-4; D gene: TRBD2; clone size: -; V gene: TRBV4-2; CDR3 protein: CASSQDSSGGNIQYF; CDR3 DNA: TGTGCCAGCAGCCAAGATTCTAGCGGGGGTAACATTCAGTACTTC
J gene: TRBJ1-5; D gene: TRBD1; clone size: few; V gene: TRBV28; CDR3 protein: CASLLPGAGGNNQPQHF; CDR3 DNA: TGTGCCAGCTTATTACCAGGGGCAGGGGGAAACAATCAGCCCCAGCATTTT
J gene: TRBJ2-4; D gene: TRBD1; clone size: -; V gene: TRBV19; CDR3 protein: CASSILGPGGHIQYF; CDR3 DNA: TGTGCCAGTAGTATCCTGGGACCAGGGGGTCACATTCAGTACTTC
J gene: TRBJ2-7; D gene: -; clone size: -; V gene: TRBV5-4; CDR3 protein: CASSFRTEKGEQYF; CDR3 DNA: TGTGCCAGCAGCTTCCGGACAGAAAAGGGCGAGCAGTACTTC
J gene: TRBJ1-3; D gene: -; clone size: -; V gene: TRBV27; CDR3 protein: CASSLGAGYSGNTIYF; CDR3 DNA: TGTGCCAGCAGCCTAGGAGCGGGTTACTCTGGAAACACCATATATTTT
J gene: TRBJ1-1; D gene: TRBD1; clone size: -; V gene: TRBV24-1; CDR3 protein: CATSVLGQGGNTEAFF; CDR3 DNA: TGTGCCACCAGTGTCCTCGGACAGGGGGGGAACACTGAAGCTTTCTTT
J gene: TRBJ1-2; D gene: TRBD1; clone size: once; V gene: TRBV4-2; CDR3 protein: CASSQVSQGADGYTF; CDR3 DNA: TGTGCCAGCAGCCAAGTCTCTCAGGGGGCAGATGGCTACACCTTC
J gene: TRBJ2-3; D gene: -; clone size: -; V gene: TRBV5-1; CDR3 protein: CASSPRGSARGTDTQYF; CDR3 DNA: TGCGCCAGCAGCCCCCGAGGGTCTGCACGCGGCACAGATACGCAGTATTTT
J gene: TRBJ1-2; D gene: -; clone size: -; V gene: TRBV9; CDR3 protein: CASSAIAGYGYTF; CDR3 DNA: TGTGCCAGCAGCGCCATTGCGGGCTATGGCTACACCTTC
J gene: TRBJ2-1; D gene: -; clone size: -; V gene: TRBV7-2; CDR3 protein: CASSLISVAYNEQFF; CDR3 DNA: TGTGCCAGCAGCTTAATATCAGTGGCATACAATGAGCAGTTCTTC
J gene: TRBJ2-3; D gene: -; clone size: -; V gene: TRBV25-1; CDR3 protein: CASSEPYLGDTQYF; CDR3 DNA: TGTGCCAGCAGTGAACCTTACCTAGGAGATACGCAGTATTTT
J gene: TRBJ2-3; D gene: TRBD2; clone size: -; V gene: TRBV28; CDR3 protein: CASSFAGVMADTQYF; CDR3 DNA: TGTGCCAGCAGTTTCGCGGGAGTTATGGCAGATACGCAGTATTTT
J gene: TRBJ1-1; D gene: TRBD1; clone size: -; V gene: TRBV29-1; CDR3 protein: CSEALRTGSGTEAFF; CDR3 DNA: TGCAGCGAGGCACTACGGACAGGATCTGGCACTGAAGCTTTCTTT
J gene: TRBJ1-5; D gene: TRBD1; clone size: few; V gene: TRBV5-4; CDR3 protein: CASSDWDRGSYQPQHF; CDR3 DNA: TGTGCCAGCAGCGACTGGGACAGGGGGTCCTATCAGCCCCAGCATTTT
J gene: TRBJ2-3; D gene: TRBD2; clone size: -; V gene: TRBV5-6; CDR3 protein: CASSSGTSGPDTQYF; CDR3 DNA: TGTGCCAGCAGCTCCGGGACTAGCGGGCCAGATACGCAGTATTTT
J gene: TRBJ2-4; D gene: -; clone size: -; V gene: TRBV5-1; CDR3 protein: CASSFADRPLAKNIQYF; CDR3 DNA: TGCGCCAGCAGCTTCGCCGACAGACCCCTAGCCAAAAACATTCAGTACTTC
J gene: TRBJ2-7; D gene: -; clone size: -; V gene: TRBV12-3/TRBV12-4; CDR3 protein: CASRKAGNYEQYF; CDR3 DNA: TGTGCCAGCAGAAAGGCGGGGAACTACGAGCAGTACTTC